This entry lists 2 T cell receptor beta chains sequenced from one sample in a study of cytomegalovirus exposure and HLA in healthy donors. Repertoires were generated with immunoSEQ multiplex PCR, while TCRdb's copy carries only in-frame clones and drops some. The sample consists of about 68,000 clones, about 96% of them appearing once. Sequenced input: PBMCs. The receptors stem from a man aged 18 to 30 in good health and CMV-seronegative.

This clone was observed a single time. V and J are TRBV28 and TRBJ2-1; tentative D call: TRBD1 (6 bases). Germline loops: CDR1 MDHEN, CDR2 SYDVKM. The CDR3 contains 16 residues. V lost 4 bases to trimming and J lost 2 bases, with 15 bases between them. Written as DNA, the CDR3 is TGTGCCAGCAGTTCAACGACAGGACCCCCCTACAATGAGCAGTTCTTC. Amino acid sequence: CASSSTTGPPYNEQFF. The variable domain in full, with the rest retrieved from reference TRBV28 and TRBJ2-1, is DVKVTQSSRYLVKRTGEKVFLECVQDMDHENMFWYRQDPGLGLRLIYFSYDVKMKEKGDIPEGYSVSREKKERFSLILESASTNQTSMYLCASSSTTGPPYNEQFFGPGTRLTVL.

The chain carries TRBV5-6 and TRBJ2-1; D is unresolved. This CDR3 is built from 13 residues. V was cut by 0 bases and J by 7 bases, with 8 bases left in between. Germline V gene sequence: CDR1 SGHDT, CDR2 YYEEEE. The CDR3 DNA is TGTGCCAGCAGCTTGGCCAACAAGAATGAGCAGTTCTTC. Residues: CASSLANKNEQFF.